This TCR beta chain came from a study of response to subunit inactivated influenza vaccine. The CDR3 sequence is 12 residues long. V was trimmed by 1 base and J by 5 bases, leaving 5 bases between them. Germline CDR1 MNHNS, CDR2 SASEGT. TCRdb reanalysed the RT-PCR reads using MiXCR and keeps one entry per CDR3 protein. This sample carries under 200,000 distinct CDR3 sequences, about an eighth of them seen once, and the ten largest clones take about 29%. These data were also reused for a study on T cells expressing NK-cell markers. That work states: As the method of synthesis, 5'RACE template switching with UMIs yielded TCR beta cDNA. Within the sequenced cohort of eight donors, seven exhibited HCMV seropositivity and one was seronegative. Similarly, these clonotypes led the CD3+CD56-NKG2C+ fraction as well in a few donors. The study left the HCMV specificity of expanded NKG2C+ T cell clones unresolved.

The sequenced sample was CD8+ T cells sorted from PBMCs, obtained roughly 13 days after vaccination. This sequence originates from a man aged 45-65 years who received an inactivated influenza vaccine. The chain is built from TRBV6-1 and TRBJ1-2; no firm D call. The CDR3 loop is CASSEGVYGYTF. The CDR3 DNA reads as TGTGCCAGCAGTGAAGGGGTATATGGCTACACCTTC.